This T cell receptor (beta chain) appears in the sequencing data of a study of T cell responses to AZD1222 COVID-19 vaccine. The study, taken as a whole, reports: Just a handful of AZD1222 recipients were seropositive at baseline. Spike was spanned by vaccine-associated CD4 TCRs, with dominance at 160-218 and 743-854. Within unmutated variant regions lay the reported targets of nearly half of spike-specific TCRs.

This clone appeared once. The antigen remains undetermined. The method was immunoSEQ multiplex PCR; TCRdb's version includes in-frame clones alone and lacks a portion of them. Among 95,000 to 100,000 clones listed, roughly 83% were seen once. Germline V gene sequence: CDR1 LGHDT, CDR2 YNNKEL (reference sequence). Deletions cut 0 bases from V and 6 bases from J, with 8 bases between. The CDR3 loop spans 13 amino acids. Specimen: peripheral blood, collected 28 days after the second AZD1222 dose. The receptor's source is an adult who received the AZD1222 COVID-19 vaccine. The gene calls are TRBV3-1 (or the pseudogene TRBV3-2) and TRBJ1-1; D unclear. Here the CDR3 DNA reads TGTGCCAGCAGCCAAGACACGGACCCTGAAGCTTTCTTT. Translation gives CASSQDTDPEAFF.